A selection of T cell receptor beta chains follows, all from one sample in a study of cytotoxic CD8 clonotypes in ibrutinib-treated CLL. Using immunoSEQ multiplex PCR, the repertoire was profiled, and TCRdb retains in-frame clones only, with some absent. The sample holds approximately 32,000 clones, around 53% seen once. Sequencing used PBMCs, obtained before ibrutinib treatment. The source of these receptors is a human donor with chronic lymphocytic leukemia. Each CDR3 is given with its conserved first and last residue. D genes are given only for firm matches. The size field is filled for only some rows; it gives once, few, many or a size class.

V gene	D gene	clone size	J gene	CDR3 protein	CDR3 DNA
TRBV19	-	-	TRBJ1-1	CASSTTARLNTEAFF	TGTGCCAGTAGTACCACTGCCAGGTTGAACACTGAAGCTTTCTTT
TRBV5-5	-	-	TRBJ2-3	CASSQDRSTDTQYF	TGTGCCAGCAGCCAAGATCGAAGCACAGATACGCAGTATTTT
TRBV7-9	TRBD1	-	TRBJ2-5	CASSPVGTVETQYF	TGTGCCAGCAGCCCTGTCGGGACAGTGGAGACCCAGTACTTC
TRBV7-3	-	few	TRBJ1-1	CASSLSMGDTEAFF	TGTGCCAGCAGCTTAAGTATGGGTGACACTGAAGCTTTCTTT
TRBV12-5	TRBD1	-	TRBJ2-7	CASGTMTGGNYEQYF	TGTGCTAGTGGTACTATGACAGGGGGTAACTACGAGCAGTACTTC
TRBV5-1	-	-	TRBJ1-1	CASSLAGGYTEAFF	TGCGCCAGCAGCTTGGCCGGCGGGTACACTGAAGCTTTCTTT
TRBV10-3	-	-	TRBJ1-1	CAISESDSQTEAFF	TGTGCCATCAGTGAGAGTGACTCCCAAACTGAAGCTTTCTTT
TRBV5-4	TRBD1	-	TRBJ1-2	CASSLQGLDYGYTF	TGTGCCAGCAGCTTACAGGGGCTCGACTATGGCTACACCTTC
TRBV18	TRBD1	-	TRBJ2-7	CASSKEQGPPYEQYF	TGTGCCAGCTCGAAGGAACAGGGGCCCCCTTACGAGCAGTACTTC
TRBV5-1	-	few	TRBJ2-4	CASSPSDRKNIQYF	TGCGCCAGCAGCCCGAGCGACAGGAAAAACATTCAGTACTTC
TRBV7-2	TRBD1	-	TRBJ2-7	CASSFPGTGTATYEQYF	TGTGCCAGCAGCTTCCCCGGGACCGGGACAGCCACCTACGAGCAGTACTTC